The 25 T cell receptor delta chains below all came from one sample that was sequenced in a study of γδ T cells in repeated Plasmodium falciparum infection. TCRdb re-called the multiplex PCR reads through CATT. The sample has tens of thousands of delta-chain clones; roughly 1.5% are singletons. Gammadelta T cells were flow-sorted from PBMC into Vgamma9/Vdelta2+ and Vdelta2-negative populations for bulk analysis. Sample: gamma-delta T cells from blood. Receptors originate from a pool of human donors (malaria-infected and uninfected, not separated).

This clone came up a few times. TCRdb attributes to this sequence the protein of a much larger clone, which differs from the DNA translation at residue 17; a read error is likely, and the protein displayed is translated from the DNA. The rearrangement joins TRDV1 to TRDJ1, with 9 bases identical to TRDD3. The J gene, missing from TCRdb, was assigned here through DNA to germline matching. Germline CDR1 and CDR2: TSWWSYY and QGS. J gave up 0 bases and V 3 bases, and 26 bases lay outside the gene matches. CDR3 size: 23 residues. CDR3 DNA: TGTGCTCTTGGGGATCCGTTGGGTCCTACAAAATCTACTGGGGGACTAGACACCGATAAACTCATCTTT. Translation gives CALGDPLGPTKSTGGLDTDKLIF.

The table lists this clone with many counts. This rearrangement joins TRAV38-2/DV8 to TRDJ1; D is possibly TRDD3 (6 bases). V was shortened by 5 bases and J by 5 bases, with 31 bases between the two germline ends. The CDR3 consists of 19 residues. Germline V lookup: CDR1 TSESDYY, CDR2 QEAYKQQN. CDR3: CAYSKGATSLPVGGDKLIF. The CDR3 region has the DNA TGTGCTTATAGTAAAGGAGCGACCTCCTTGCCCGTTGGGGGTGATAAACTCATCTTT.

Of note for this clone: The protein recorded in TCRdb matches a much larger clone and deviates from this DNA's translation at residue 17, suggesting a read error; the protein here is obtained by translating the DNA. This chain connects TRDV1 to TRDJ1; 11 bases line up with TRDD3. The J gene, not given by TCRdb, was assigned here from a germline match of the nucleotide sequence. Unmatched junction bases numbered 25, after V lost 2 bases and J lost 2 bases. Per germline, CDR1 TSWWSYY and CDR2 QGS. This CDR3 is built from 23 residues. The CDR3 region is CALGELEGPVNVLGDKETDKLIF. In DNA form, the CDR3 reads TGTGCTCTTGGGGAATTAGAAGGACCCGTGAACGTACTGGGGGATAAAGAAACCGATAAACTCATCTTT.

This clone showed up many times. A single base separates this from a much larger clone, so it may be a read error. The sample holds other DNA sequences that translate to the same CDR3. This chain links TRDV1 with TRDJ1; 9 nucleotides agree with TRDD2. The CDR3 is 18 amino acids. Germline assignment: CDR1 TSWWSYY and CDR2 QGS. The CDR3 bases are TGTGCTCTTGGGAACCTTCCTACGAAGTCTACGTACACAGATAAACTCATCTTT. This codes for CALGNLPTKSTYTDKLIF.

As for this clone: This DNA translates differently at residue 4 from the TCRdb protein, which is that of a much larger clone; a read error is likely, and the protein shown is the DNA's own translation. The chain carries TRDV1 and TRDJ1, with 7 bases fitting TRDD3. The CDR3 runs to 17 residues. Germline V CDR1 and CDR2: TSWWSYY, QGS. The DNA of the CDR3 is TGTGCTCTTGCGGAACTAAACGTCTGGGGGTTCTACGATAAACTCATCTTT. This encodes CALAELNVWGFYDKLIF.

Of note for this clone: The protein TCRdb gives is from a much larger clone and does not agree with this DNA's translation at residue 14, likely a read error; the protein shown here comes from the DNA. The J gene is TRDJ1, the V gene TRDV1, with TRDD3 matching 11 bases. As TCRdb names no J gene, one was assigned here on the basis of a DNA match to germline. Germline V gives CDR1 TSWWSYY, CDR2 QGS. The CDR3 contains 25 residues. The junction had 33 bases not matched to a gene; V was cut back by 3 bases and J by 3 bases. CDR3 coding DNA: TGTGCTCTTGGGGATTTGTCCACCCCATTCCCTGAGGGATCGTACTGGGGGATAACGTCCGATAAACTCATCTTT. Protein sequence: CALGDLSTPFPEGSYWGITSDKLIF.

This clone showed up many times. The protein recorded in TCRdb matches a much larger clone and deviates from this DNA's translation at residue 7, suggesting a read error; the protein here is obtained by translating the DNA. The rearrangement uses TRDV1 and TRDJ1; 10 bases map to TRDD3. TCRdb lists no J gene, so it was determined here by aligning the DNA to germline. V lost 2 bases, J lost 8 bases, and 23 bases stayed unmatched. Germline V lookup: CDR1 TSWWSYY, CDR2 QGS. The CDR3 has 20 residues. This CDR3 is CALGENYCGLLLWGIQKLIF. The CDR3 bases are TGTGCTCTTGGGGAAAATTACTGCGGCCTTCTCCTGTGGGGGATACAGAAACTCATCTTT.

This clone was counted at least ten times. DNA for the CDR3: TGTGCTCTTGGGGAACTCTTTCCTACCCCGTGTTGGGGGATAGATAAACTCATCTTT. This sequence encodes CALGELFPTPCWGIDKLIF. The chain uses TRDV1 and TRDJ1, with 9 bases aligning to TRDD3. The CDR3 consists of 19 residues. From germline, CDR1 is TSWWSYY and CDR2 QGS. V lost 0 bases to trimming and J lost 5 bases; unmatched junction nucleotides: 16.

This clone was found a few times. One base away lies a much larger clone, so this may be a sequencing read error. Within the sample, other DNA sequences also encode this same CDR3. The V gene is TRDV1, the J gene TRDJ1; 12 nucleotides agree with TRDD3. Germline V gene sequence: CDR1 TSWWSYY, CDR2 QGS. CDR3 length: 22 amino acids. V dropped 3 bases and J dropped 3; count of bases not matched to a gene: 23. In DNA form, the CDR3 reads TGTGCTCTTGGGGAGCTAAGGTTTTTCCTACCGTACTGGGGGATACATTCCGATAAACTCATCTTT. Protein product: CALGELRFFLPYWGIHSDKLIF.

This clone showed up many times. A much larger clone sits a single nucleotide away, making a read error possible. This same CDR3 is encoded by further DNA sequences in the sample. The V call is TRDV1, the J call TRDJ1; 10 bases map to TRDD3. Here the J gene came from matching the DNA to germline, since TCRdb omits it. CDR1 is TSWWSYY and CDR2 is QGS in the germline V gene. The CDR3 extends over 20 amino acids. CDR3 sequence (DNA): TGTGCTCTTGGTGAACCAAGGCGCTTTACTGGGGGATTCTACACCGATAAACTCATCTTT. Encoded protein: CALGEPRRFTGGFYTDKLIF.

There are a few counts of this clone. The amino acid sequence in TCRdb belongs to a much larger clone and departs from this DNA's translation at residue 8, likely a sequencing read error; the sequence shown is translated from the DNA. The chain joins TRDV1 to TRDJ3; the D is unclear. The V gene's germline CDR1 is TSWWSYY and CDR2 QGS. The CDR3 loop spans 18 amino acids. V was pared by 1 base and J by 0 bases, with 10 bases between. The CDR3 DNA is TGTGCTCTTGGGGAACCTCCCGCCGGCTCCTGGGACACCCGACAGATGTTTTTC. Translating it yields CALGEPPAGSWDTRQMFF.

This clone occurred a few times. A read error may explain this, as a much larger clone is one base away. The chain combines TRDV1 with TRDJ4, with D maybe TRDD2 (8 bases). The J gene, absent from TCRdb, was called here by matching the DNA to germline. V was clipped by 4 bases and J by 3 bases, with 27 bases between them. The CDR3 extends over 18 amino acids. The germline CDR1 and CDR2 sequences are TSWWSYY and QGS. The CDR3 loop reads CALGASSSYNGGDRPLIF. The CDR3 DNA is TGTGCTCTTGGGGCATCCTCTTCCTACAATGGGGGAGACCGACCCCTGATCTTT.

This clone was counted between two and nine times. With a far larger clone one base away, a read error is the likely cause. The sample holds other DNA sequences that translate to the same CDR3. A V gene of TRDV2 was called, but no J gene was assigned; TRDD3 is taken as the D call from the table, unchecked against the DNA. The germline V gene encodes CDR1 GEAIGNYY and CDR2 EKD. The CDR3 length is 19 residues. The CDR3 loop is CACDTVLGASPSYTDKLIF. CDR3 nucleotide sequence: TGTGCCTGTGACACAGTACTGGGGGCCTCACCCTCGTACACCGATAAGCTCATCTTT.

This clone was seen repeatedly, ten times or more. With a far larger clone one base away, a read error is the likely cause. Other DNA sequences in this sample translate to the same CDR3. The rearrangement links TRDV3 to TRDJ1, with D tentatively TRDD2 (5 bases). V was pared by 0 bases and J by 2 bases, with 16 bases between. The germline V gene has CDR1 TVYSNPD and CDR2 GDNSRS (reference sequence). The CDR3 is made up of 15 amino acids. CDR3 protein: CAFSTAYSLTDKLIF. The CDR3 nucleotides are TGTGCCTTTAGTACCGCCTACTCTCTTACCGATAAACTCATCTTT.

This clone was detected only a few times. One base separates it from a far larger clone, so it is likely a read error. The same CDR3 can be traced to other DNA sequences in this sample. CDR3 DNA sequence: TGTGCCTTTAGGGGGTCGGAGCGACATAAACTCATCTTT. Translation: CAFRGSERHKLIF. The chain uses TRDV3 and TRDJ1, with D unclear. TCRdb gives no J gene; it was assigned here by matching the DNA to germline. CDR1 TVYSNPD and CDR2 GDNSRS come from the germline V gene (reference sequence). The CDR3 has 13 amino acids. Trimming pared 0 bases from V and 6 bases from J, leaving 14 bases between. The entire variable domain, with the rest obtained from reference TRDV3 and TRDJ1, is as follows: CDKVTQSSPDQTVASGSEVVLLCTYDTVYSNPDLFWYRIRPDYSFQFVFYGDNSRSEGADFTQGRFSVKHILTQKAFHLVISPVRTEDSATYYCAFRGSERHKLIFGKGTRVTVEP.

This chain connects TRAV29/DV5 to TRDJ1; TRDD3 might be the D (7 bases). The ends were cut back, 0 bases at V and 5 bases at J, with 32 bases in the middle. The CDR3 loop spans 20 amino acids. Germline CDR1 NSMFDY, CDR2 ISSIKDK. CDR3: CAASACPTLMLNWGRDKLIF. The CDR3 nucleotides are TGTGCAGCAAGCGCGTGTCCTACTCTTATGCTTAACTGGGGACGAGATAAACTCATCTTT.

This clone was detected ten times or more. The V call is TRDV2, the J call TRDJ1; 10 positions match TRDD3. TCRdb does not report a J gene; here it was assigned by matching the DNA to germline references. Germline assignment: CDR1 GEAIGNYY and CDR2 EKD. The CDR3 contains 17 residues. The ends lost 4 bases at V and 6 bases at J; junction bases unmatched: 16. CDR3 nucleotides: TGTGCCTGTGATAAACTGGGGGATCAAGACCACCACTATAAACTCATCTTT. This translates into CACDKLGDQDHHYKLIF.

A remark on this clone: The protein TCRdb gives is from a much larger clone and does not agree with this DNA's translation at residue 3, likely a read error; the protein shown here comes from the DNA. V is TRDV1 and J is TRDJ1, with 11 bases aligning to TRDD3. The CDR3 spans 22 residues. Germline CDR1 and CDR2: TSWWSYY and QGS. CDR3 DNA: TGTGCTCCTGGGGAACTAAGACCCATTCTGGGGGATACCCGTACTAACACCGATAAACTCATCTTT. Its protein is CAPGELRPILGDTRTNTDKLIF.

This clone was seen repeatedly, ten times or more. A single base is all that separates this from a far larger clone, so a read error is likely. Other DNA sequences from this sample encode an identical CDR3 as well. This chain joins TRDV2 and TRDJ3; the match to TRDD3 covers 13 bases. The J gene, not given by TCRdb, was assigned here from a germline match of the nucleotide sequence. After removal of 0 bases from V and 5 bases from J, the junction contained 6 bases not matched to a gene. CDR1 and CDR2 from the germline V gene are GEAIGNYY and EKD. The CDR3 extends over 19 amino acids. The CDR3 DNA sequence: TGTGCCTGTGACACCCTACTGGGGGATACGTTGGGGGACACCCGACAGATGTTTTTC. As protein: CACDTLLGDTLGDTRQMFF.

By share of the sample, this clone is medium-sized (0.01 to 0.1%). The same CDR3 also results from other DNA sequences found in this sample. V and J are TRDV1 and TRDJ1; 10 nucleotides match TRDD3. This CDR3 comprises 17 residues. Trimming cost V 9 bases and J 6 bases; bases outside gene matches: 19. CDR1 is TSWWSYY and CDR2 is QGS in the germline V gene. The chain's CDR3 is CALCCPHTGGSNHKLIF. The CDR3 DNA reads TGTGCTCTATGCTGCCCCCATACTGGGGGATCCAACCATAAACTCATCTTT.

About this clone itself: TCRdb's listed protein matches a much larger clone and diverges from this DNA's translation at residue 11, likely through a read error; the protein shown comes from the DNA. The J gene is TRDJ1, the V gene TRDV1; weak D call: TRDD2 (6 bases). V was trimmed by 2 bases and J by 1 base, leaving 29 bases between them. This CDR3 region has 21 residues. CDR1 is TSWWSYY and CDR2 is QGS in the germline V gene. Written as DNA, the CDR3 is TGTGCTCTTGGGGAAAACTTCCTTATCGGGGCTGGGAGAGTGTGCACCGATAAACTCATCTTT. Translated: CALGENFLIGAGRVCTDKLIF.

On this clone: This sequence is one base from a far larger clone and is likely a read error. This same CDR3 is encoded by further DNA sequences in the sample. The rearrangement uses TRDV1 and TRDJ1, with TRDD3 matching over 13 bases. Matching the DNA to germline supplied the J gene, which TCRdb does not give. CDR1 is TSWWSYY, CDR2 QGS, per germline. The J segment lost 1 base and the V segment lost 9 bases, leaving 17 bases of the junction unmatched. CDR3 length: 19 residues. The CDR3, as DNA: TGTGCTCTCAATCACAAGGCGAACTGGGGGATACGGCCCACCGATAAACTCATCTTT. Translation gives CALNHKANWGIRPTDKLIF.

This clone was counted at least ten times. The J gene is TRDJ1, the V gene TRDV1; 8 bases fit TRDD2. Germline CDR1 and CDR2: TSWWSYY and QGS. V dropped 3 bases and J dropped 1; count of bases not matched to a gene: 22. The CDR3 is 21 amino acids. In DNA, the CDR3 is TGTGCTCTTGGGGACTCTTCCTACGGGAATGGGGTCATATGTGTCACCGATAAACTCATCTTT. Translated, it gives CALGDSSYGNGVICVTDKLIF.

The chain recombines TRDV1 with TRDJ1, with TRDD3 matching over 11 bases. The J gene was missing in TCRdb and was found by matching the end of the DNA to germline. This CDR3 region has 20 residues. Per the germline V gene, CDR1 is TSWWSYY and CDR2 is QGS. Unmatched junction bases numbered 12, after V lost 0 bases and J lost 0 bases. CDR3 sequence: CALGELIAPLGDSYTDKLIF. The DNA of the CDR3 is TGTGCTCTTGGGGAACTAATCGCCCCACTGGGGGATAGTTACACCGATAAACTCATCTTT.

Turning to this clone: A far larger clone is only one base removed, so a read error is likely. At the DNA level, this CDR3 is encoded by other sequences in the same sample as well. V gene TRDV1 combines with J gene TRDJ1; possibly TRDD3 for D (6 bases). Matching the DNA to germline supplied the J gene, which TCRdb does not give. The germline V gene encodes CDR1 TSWWSYY and CDR2 QGS. CDR3 length: 19 amino acids. Trimming cost V 4 bases and J 7 bases, with 31 bases left between them. The CDR3 loop is CALGVPTATEGIGRTKLIF. For the CDR3, the DNA is TGTGCTCTTGGGGTCCCCACCGCTACGGAAGGGATAGGGAGGACTAAACTCATCTTT.